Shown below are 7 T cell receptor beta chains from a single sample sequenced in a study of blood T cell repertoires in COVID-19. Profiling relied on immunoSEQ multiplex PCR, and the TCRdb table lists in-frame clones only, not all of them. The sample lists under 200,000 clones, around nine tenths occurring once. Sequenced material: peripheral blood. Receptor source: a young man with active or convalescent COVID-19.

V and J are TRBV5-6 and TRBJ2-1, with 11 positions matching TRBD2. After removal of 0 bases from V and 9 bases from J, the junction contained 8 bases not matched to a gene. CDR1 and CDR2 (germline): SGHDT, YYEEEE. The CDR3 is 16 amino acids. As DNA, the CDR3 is TGTGCCAGCAGCTTGGTCGTAGCGGGGGGGCCAGGTGAGCAGTTCTTC. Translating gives CASSLVVAGGPGEQFF.

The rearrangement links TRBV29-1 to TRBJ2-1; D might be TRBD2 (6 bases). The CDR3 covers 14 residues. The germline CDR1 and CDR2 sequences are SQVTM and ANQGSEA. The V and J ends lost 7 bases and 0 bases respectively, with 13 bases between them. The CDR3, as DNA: TGCAGCGCCTCCGGGGGAAGCTCCTACAATGAGCAGTTCTTC. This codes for CSASGGSSYNEQFF.

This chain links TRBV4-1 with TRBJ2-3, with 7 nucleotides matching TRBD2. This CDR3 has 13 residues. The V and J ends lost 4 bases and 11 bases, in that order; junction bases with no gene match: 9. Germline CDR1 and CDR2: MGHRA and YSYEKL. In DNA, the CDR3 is TGCGCCAGCAGCCGAACAGGACTAGTTGAGCAGTATTTT. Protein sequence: CASSRTGLVEQYF.

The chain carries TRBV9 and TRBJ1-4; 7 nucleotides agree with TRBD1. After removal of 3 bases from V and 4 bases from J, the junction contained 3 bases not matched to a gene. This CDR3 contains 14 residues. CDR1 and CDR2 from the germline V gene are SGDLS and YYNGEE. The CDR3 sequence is CASSATGVNEKLFF. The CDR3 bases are TGTGCCAGCAGCGCCACAGGGGTTAATGAAAAACTGTTTTTT.

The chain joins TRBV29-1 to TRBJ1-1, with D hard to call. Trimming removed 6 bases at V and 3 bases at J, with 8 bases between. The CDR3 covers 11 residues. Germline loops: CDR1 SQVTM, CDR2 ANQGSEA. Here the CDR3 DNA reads TGCAGCGTCCTATATGACACTGAAGCTTTCTTT. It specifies CSVLYDTEAFF. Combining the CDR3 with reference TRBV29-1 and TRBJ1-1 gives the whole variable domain SAVISQKPSRDICQRGTSLTIQCQVDSQVTMMFWYRQQPGQSLTLIATANQGSEATYESGFVIDKFPISRPNLTFSTLTVSNMSPEDSSIYLCSVLYDTEAFFGQGTRLTVV.

The CDR3 DNA reads TGTGCCAGCAGTGAAGCGCAAGGGGAAACAGATACGCAGTATTTT. It specifies CASSEAQGETDTQYF. The chain recombines TRBV6-1 with TRBJ2-3; tentative D call: TRBD1 (5 bases). From germline, CDR1 is MNHNS and CDR2 SASEGT. V dropped 0 bases and J dropped 3 bases, with 10 bases sitting between them. The CDR3 totals 15 residues.

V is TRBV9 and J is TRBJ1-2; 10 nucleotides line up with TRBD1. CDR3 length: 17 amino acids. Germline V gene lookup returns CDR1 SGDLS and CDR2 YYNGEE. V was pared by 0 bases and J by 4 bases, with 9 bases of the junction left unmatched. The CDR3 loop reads CASSVGPRTGGGYGYTF. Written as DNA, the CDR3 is TGTGCCAGCAGCGTAGGCCCCCGGACAGGGGGGGGCTATGGCTACACCTTC.